The 23 T cell receptor beta chains reported below all come from one sample, sequenced in a study of identifying expanded T cells in peripheral blood. Produced via immunoSEQ multiplex PCR; TCRdb's table is partial and in-frame only. This table has about 94,000 clones, roughly 88% appearing once. The sequenced sample consisted of blood. These receptors were obtained from a person aged 18-69 years in good health.

V gene TRBV27 combines with J gene TRBJ2-6, with D possibly being TRBD1 or TRBD2 (5 bases each). Germline V gene data show CDR1 as MNHEY and CDR2 as SMNVEV (reference sequence). This CDR3 has 17 amino acids. Deletions cut 7 bases from V and 0 bases from J, with 16 bases between. The CDR3 reads CASTRDARGSGANVLTF. CDR3 nucleotides: TGTGCCAGCACCCGGGACGCACGAGGCTCTGGGGCCAACGTCCTGACTTTC.

The rearrangement joins TRBV19 to TRBJ1-5, with 8 bases identical to TRBD1. Germline lookup yields CDR1 LNHDA and CDR2 SQIVND (reference sequence). The CDR3 is 15 amino acids. J was trimmed by 2 bases and V by 3 bases; bases with no gene match: 3. The CDR3 DNA reads TGTGCCAGTAGTATTGGACAGGGTGGCAATCAGCCCCAGCATTTT. Protein sequence: CASSIGQGGNQPQHF.

The chain carries TRBV18 and TRBJ1-6; 8 bases are a match to TRBD1. CDR1 and CDR2 (germline): KGHSH, LQKENI. The J segment lost 7 bases and the V segment lost 6 bases, leaving 5 bases of the junction unmatched. This CDR3 has 14 residues. The CDR3, as DNA: TGTGCCAGCTCCCGGGGACAGGAGAATTCACCCCTCCACTTT. Translation gives CASSRGQENSPLHF.

J is TRBJ2-5 and V is TRBV4-1; D tentatively fits TRBD1 or TRBD2 (5 bases each). Trimming cost V 2 bases and J 4 bases, with 11 bases left between them. This CDR3 region has 14 residues. Germline loops: CDR1 MGHRA, CDR2 YSYEKL. The CDR3 DNA follows: TGCGCCAGCAGCCAACCAAGGGACGTAGAGACCCAGTACTTC. It specifies CASSQPRDVETQYF.

With respect to this clone: A read error may account for a junction end that differs from germline. The genes are TRBV4-2 and TRBJ1-1; the match to TRBD1 covers 8 bases. This CDR3 has 14 residues. Germline V gives CDR1 LGHNA, CDR2 YNFKEQ. DNA of the CDR3: TGTGCCAGCAGCCCACGGACAGGGAACCCTGAAGCTTTCTTT. Translated: CASSPRTGNPEAFF.

The chain links TRBV9 to TRBJ2-7; D is tentatively TRBD1 or TRBD2 (6 bases each). Germline V lookup: CDR1 SGDLS, CDR2 YYNGEE. Deletions cut 3 bases from V and 6 bases from J, with 16 bases between. The CDR3 sequence is 14 residues long. The CDR3 loop is CASSDASGAGEQYF. In nucleotides, the CDR3 is TGTGCCAGCAGCGATGCTTCGGGGGCGGGCGAGCAGTACTTC.

The chain carries TRBV2 and TRBJ2-3; D unresolved. Trimming took off 7 bases at V and 0 bases at J, with 8 bases between the two ends. Per germline, CDR1 SNHLY and CDR2 FYNNEI. The CDR3 spans 13 residues. This CDR3 reads CASIMSSTDTQYF. CDR3 DNA sequence: TGTGCCAGCATCATGTCTAGCACAGATACGCAGTATTTT.

The chain joins TRBV9 to TRBJ2-1; TRBD1 matches at 8 bases. Germline V gene sequence: CDR1 SGDLS, CDR2 YYNGEE. The trim removed 3 bases at V and 8 bases at J, leaving 10 bases unmatched. This CDR3 comprises 15 residues. The CDR3 loop reads CASSAGQGSGHEQFF. The CDR3 DNA reads as TGTGCCAGCAGCGCAGGACAGGGAAGTGGTCATGAGCAGTTCTTC.

V usage is TRBV4-2 and J usage is TRBJ1-4; the D is unclear. With 0 bases removed from V and 0 bases from J, the gap between germline ends came to 5 bases. Germline V gene data show CDR1 as LGHNA and CDR2 as YNFKEQ. The CDR3 length is 15 residues. The CDR3 DNA reads TGTGCCAGCAGCCAAGACGATGCAACTAATGAAAAACTGTTTTTT. It codes for CASSQDDATNEKLFF.

The chain carries TRBV7-8 and TRBJ2-5; a weak D match, TRBD2 (5 bases). The CDR3 has 16 amino acids. The V and J ends lost 4 bases and 10 bases respectively, with 25 bases between them. CDR1 and CDR2 from the germline V gene are SGHVS and FQNEAQ. CDR3 sequence (DNA): TGTGCCAGCAGCTCGATTTTGGGAGTTGGCACTGCGGTCCAGTACTTC. This encodes CASSSILGVGTAVQYF.

The chain carries TRBV6-1 and TRBJ1-1; 8 bases line up with TRBD1. There are 14 residues in the CDR3. Trimming cost V 8 bases and J 4 bases; bases outside gene matches: 9. Germline V gene sequence: CDR1 MNHNS, CDR2 SASEGT. The CDR3 bases are TGTGCCAGCGTATCAGGGGGCTCAAGCACTGAAGCTTTCTTT. Translated, it gives CASVSGGSSTEAFF.

The chain is built from TRBV5-1 and TRBJ2-3; D gene ambiguous. The CDR3 runs to 14 residues. Between the trimmed V and J ends, which lost 0 bases and 4 bases, there was a span of 9 bases. Germline values: CDR1 SGHRS, CDR2 YFSETQ. The CDR3 DNA reads TGCGCCAGCAGCTTGGAGGTCAGCGCAGATACGCAGTATTTT. It is translated as CASSLEVSADTQYF.

The J gene is TRBJ1-3, the V gene TRBV6-1; no clear D gene. V was pared by 8 bases and J by 0 bases, with 5 bases between. From germline, CDR1 is MNHNS and CDR2 SASEGT. This CDR3 comprises 12 residues. Written as DNA, the CDR3 is TGTGCCAGCCGGTCCTCTGGAAACACCATATATTTT. It specifies CASRSSGNTIYF.

The chain is built from TRBV4-1 and TRBJ2-1, with TRBD1 identical over 9 bases. With 0 bases clipped from V and 4 bases from J, the junction kept 1 base outside the gene matches. CDR1 is MGHRA, CDR2 YSYEKL, per germline. The CDR3 contains 15 residues. The CDR3 nucleotides read TGCGCCAGCAGCCAAGATGGACAGGGGTACAATGAGCAGTTCTTC. The encoded protein is CASSQDGQGYNEQFF.

The chain is built from TRBV6-1 and TRBJ1-3; no definite D call. Per the germline V gene, CDR1 is MNHNS and CDR2 is SASEGT. The CDR3 consists of 14 residues. V was clipped by 6 bases and J by 0 bases, with 9 bases between them. CDR3 loop: CASRKGSSGNTIYF. In nucleotides, the CDR3 is TGTGCCAGCAGGAAAGGGAGCTCTGGAAACACCATATATTTT.

The chain couples TRBV19 to TRBJ2-7; 8 bases line up with TRBD1. In germline, CDR1 is LNHDA, CDR2 SQIVND (reference sequence). The V segment lost 6 bases and the J segment 4 bases; nucleotides outside the gene matches: 11. This CDR3 spans 15 amino acids. The CDR3, as DNA: TGTGCCAGTAGGGCGACCGGGACAGGCTTATACGAGCAGTACTTC. Translated, it gives CASRATGTGLYEQYF.

The genes are TRBV7-9 and TRBJ2-7; D may be TRBD1 (5 bases). Germline V gene sequence: CDR1 SEHNR, CDR2 FQNEAQ (reference sequence). The CDR3 length is 17 residues. V lost 5 bases, J lost 3 bases, and 23 bases lay in between. This chain's CDR3 is CASSPIRAGKLVYEQYF. CDR3 in DNA: TGTGCCAGCAGCCCCATCCGGGCAGGGAAACTCGTCTACGAGCAGTACTTC.

The chain combines TRBV7-2 with TRBJ2-1; no definite D call. The V gene's germline CDR1 is SGHTA and CDR2 FQGNSA. Trimming took off 1 base at V and 6 bases at J, with 7 bases between the two ends. The CDR3 extends over 13 amino acids. The CDR3 DNA reads as TGTGCCAGCAGCTTAGACAGATCCAATGAGCAGTTCTTC. Protein product: CASSLDRSNEQFF.

The rearrangement uses TRBV4-1 and TRBJ2-7; D not resolved. Germline lookup yields CDR1 MGHRA and CDR2 YSYEKL. This CDR3 has 13 residues. V shed 0 bases and J shed 3 bases, with 6 bases lying between them. The DNA for the CDR3 is TGCGCCAGCAGCCAAGATCGACGCTACGAGCAGTACTTC. Translated, it gives CASSQDRRYEQYF.

The V and J genes are TRBV9 and TRBJ2-1, with 10 bases lining up with TRBD2. Germline V gene sequence: CDR1 SGDLS, CDR2 YYNGEE. The CDR3 contains 18 residues. The V segment lost 0 bases and the J segment 8 bases; nucleotides outside the gene matches: 14. The CDR3 spells CASSVEGLAGDRIDEQFF. CDR3 in DNA: TGTGCCAGCAGCGTAGAGGGGCTAGCGGGAGACAGGATAGATGAGCAGTTCTTC.

The chain couples TRBV27 to TRBJ1-4; D is possibly TRBD1 (5 bases). Trimming removed 4 bases from V and 0 bases from J, with 18 bases in between. The CDR3 has 18 amino acids. In germline, CDR1 is MNHEY, CDR2 SMNVEV (reference sequence). In nucleotides, the CDR3 is TGTGCCAGCAGTTATAGACAGCCGATATATTCAACTAATGAAAAACTGTTTTTT. It yields the protein CASSYRQPIYSTNEKLFF.

V gene TRBV7-2 combines with J gene TRBJ1-2; 9 bases are shared with TRBD1. The ends lost 5 bases at V and 4 bases at J; junction bases unmatched: 8. Germline CDR1 is SGHTA and CDR2 is FQGNSA. CDR3 length: 15 residues. The CDR3, as DNA: TGTGCCAGCAGCACAGGGGGCGCCGCGTCCTATGGCTACACCTTC. Protein: CASSTGGAASYGYTF.

The chain combines TRBV9 with TRBJ1-4; D is unresolved. The CDR3 is made up of 16 amino acids. Trimming pared 0 bases from V and 0 bases from J, leaving 9 bases between. CDR1 and CDR2 (germline): SGDLS, YYNGEE. Here the CDR3 DNA reads TGTGCCAGCAGCGTAGGTACGGGAGCAACTAATGAAAAACTGTTTTTT. Its translation is CASSVGTGATNEKLFF.